This passage covers 20 T cell receptor beta chains from one sample sequenced in a study of beta chain features in type 1 diabetes. Since all of the isolated RNA was reverse transcribed, expressed TCRB transcripts were what got sequenced. Method: immunoSEQ multiplex PCR; TCRdb's copy keeps in-frame clones and lacks some. This sample has 130,000 to 150,000 clones, with about 10% found just once. Material: central memory CD4+ T cells from blood. The receptors here all came from a man between 18 and 29 years old in good health.

There are many counts of this clone. Distinct nucleotide sequences in the sample also encode this CDR3. The chain couples TRBV5-1 to TRBJ2-7; tentatively, D is TRBD1 (6 bases). V gave up 2 bases and J gave up 7 bases, with 13 bases separating them. The CDR3 covers 13 residues. Germline V gives CDR1 SGHRS, CDR2 YFSETQ. The CDR3 DNA is TGCGCCAGCAGCTTCCGGGACACAGGGGAGCAGTACTTC. Protein product: CASSFRDTGEQYF.

The CDR3, as DNA: TGTGCCAGCAGCCAAGATAGACTAGCGGGGGGGAGTGAGCAGTTCTTC. Protein: CASSQDRLAGGSEQFF. The chain joins TRBV4-2 to TRBJ2-1, with TRBD2 matching over 14 bases. The CDR3 consists of 16 residues. V was pared by 0 bases and J by 9 bases, with 4 bases of the junction left unmatched. Germline V CDR1 and CDR2: LGHNA, YNFKEQ.

This clone has just a few counts. The DNA for the CDR3 is TGTGCCAGCAGTGTTACGACTAGCGGGGCCTCCTACAATGAGCAGTTCTTC. This sequence encodes CASSVTTSGASYNEQFF. The chain links TRBV6-1 to TRBJ2-1, with 11 nucleotides matching TRBD2. Germline V gene sequence: CDR1 MNHNS, CDR2 SASEGT. The CDR3 loop spans 17 amino acids. After removal of 4 bases from V and 0 bases from J, the junction contained 5 bases not matched to a gene.

CDR3 amino acids: CASRDQGQSNYGYTF. The CDR3, as DNA: TGTGCCAGCAGAGACCAGGGACAGTCTAACTATGGCTACACCTTC. This chain uses TRBV2 with TRBJ1-2; 7 positions agree with TRBD1. Unmatched junction bases numbered 7, after V lost 6 bases and J lost 0 bases. The CDR3 covers 15 residues. CDR1 SNHLY and CDR2 FYNNEI come from the germline V gene.

The chain is built from TRBV7-2 and TRBJ2-7; 7 positions match TRBD2. This CDR3 region has 15 residues. The trim removed 5 bases at V and 7 bases at J, leaving 14 bases unmatched. CDR1 and CDR2 from the germline V gene are SGHTA and FQGNSA. Here the CDR3 DNA reads TGTGCCAGCAGCCTGCGTTTGGCGGGGGTGGGGGAGCAGTACTTC. Protein sequence: CASSLRLAGVGEQYF.

This clone has just a few counts. The CDR3 DNA is TGCGCCAGCAGCCATTTATTCGGACAGCCCTACAATGAGCAGTTCTTC. Its protein product is CASSHLFGQPYNEQFF. The J gene is TRBJ2-1, the V gene TRBV4-3, with a tentative D call TRBD1 (6 bases). Trimming removed 3 bases from V and 2 bases from J, with 14 bases in between. CDR1 is LGHNA, CDR2 YSLEER, per germline. The CDR3 has 16 amino acids.

This clone occurred a few times. The chain is built from TRBV7-6 and TRBJ1-5; D might be TRBD1 (6 bases). This CDR3 is built from 16 residues. Germline V gene data show CDR1 as SGHVS and CDR2 as FNYEAQ. V was cut by 4 bases and J by 0 bases, with 13 bases left in between. The CDR3 DNA follows: TGTGCCAGCAGCTCCCAACCCAGGGGTAGCAATCAGCCCCAGCATTTT. Translated: CASSSQPRGSNQPQHF. Using reference TRBV7-6 and TRBJ1-5 for the parts outside the CDR3, the full variable domain is GAGVSQSPRYKVTKRGQDVALRCDPISGHVSLYWYRQALGQGPEFLTYFNYEAQQDKSGLPNDRFSAERPEGSISTLTIQRTEQRDSAMYRCASSSQPRGSNQPQHFGDGTRLSIL.

This clone has ten or more counts. This sequence joins TRBV19 and TRBJ2-5; tentative D call: TRBD2 (6 bases). V gave up 5 bases and J gave up 5 bases, with 18 bases separating them. The CDR3 sequence is 15 residues long. The germline V gene encodes CDR1 LNHDA and CDR2 SQIVND (reference sequence). CDR3 DNA: TGTGCCAGTAGTGTCGACCCCGGGAGCCAGGAGACCCAGTACTTC. As protein: CASSVDPGSQETQYF.

At least ten counts were recorded for this clone. J is TRBJ2-3 and V is TRBV7-9; TRBD2 matches 7 bases. From germline, CDR1 is SEHNR and CDR2 FQNEAQ (reference sequence). The CDR3 has 15 amino acids. The junction had 10 bases not matched to a gene; V was cut back by 8 bases and J by 2 bases. CDR3 in DNA: TGTGCCAGCGGAGAGTTTGGACTAGTCACAGATACGCAGTATTTT. It codes for CASGEFGLVTDTQYF.

The CDR3 sequence: CASSLSPDTEAFF. CDR3 in DNA: TGTGCCAGCAGCCTAAGCCCGGACACTGAAGCTTTCTTT. The V call is TRBV9, the J call TRBJ1-1; D call uncertain. The V end was cut by 4 bases, the J end by 3 bases, with 10 bases between. CDR1 is SGDLS, CDR2 YYNGEE, per germline. This CDR3 spans 13 amino acids.

This sequence joins TRBV6-5 and TRBJ1-3; the match to TRBD1 covers 7 bases. CDR1 and CDR2 from the germline V gene are MNHEY and SVGAGI. The CDR3 is 15 amino acids. Germline trimming cut 4 bases from V and 3 bases from J; bases unmatched to any gene: 6. The CDR3 reads CASSWGQYHGNTIYF. CDR3 bases: TGTGCCAGCAGTTGGGGACAGTATCATGGAAACACCATATATTTT.

This clone was counted only a few times. This chain uses TRBV5-8 with TRBJ1-5; the match to TRBD1 covers 9 bases. The CDR3 spans 16 residues. CDR1 and CDR2 (germline): SGHTS, YDEGEE. V gave up 3 bases and J gave up 1 base; unmatched junction bases: 5. CDR3 sequence (DNA): TGTGCCAGCAGCTCGGACAGGGGCGTAAGCAATCAGCCCCAGCATTTT. Its protein is CASSSDRGVSNQPQHF.

The chain links TRBV7-9 to TRBJ1-1; D is unclear. Trimming removed 5 bases from V and 10 bases from J, with 14 bases in between. This CDR3 is built from 12 residues. Germline V CDR1 and CDR2: SEHNR, FQNEAQ (reference sequence). CDR3 sequence (DNA): TGTGCCAGCAGCCAAACAGATGAACGAGCTTTCTTT. Protein: CASSQTDERAFF.

Ten or more counts support this clone. The rearrangement uses TRBV29-1 and TRBJ2-7; 7 positions match TRBD1. The CDR3 is 13 residues long. Germline lookup yields CDR1 SQVTM and CDR2 ANQGSEA. V shed 6 bases, J shed 6 bases, and the junction held 11 bases outside the gene matches. In DNA form, the CDR3 reads TGCAGCGTACCGACAGGGTACCTGGGCGAGCAGTACTTC. Translating it yields CSVPTGYLGEQYF.

The chain combines TRBV6-5 with TRBJ2-7, with D possibly matching TRBD1 (6 bases). Trimming took 6 bases from V and 1 from J, leaving 13 bases between them. Germline values: CDR1 MNHEY, CDR2 SVGAGI. CDR3 length equals 14 residues. Written as DNA, the CDR3 is TGTGCCAGCAGACTCAAGGGGGTTTCCTACGAGCAGTACTTC. Translation: CASRLKGVSYEQYF.

This clone was found a few times. The chain recombines TRBV4-1 with TRBJ2-5; 7 bases map to TRBD2. The CDR3 runs to 12 residues. With 3 bases clipped from V and 9 bases from J, the junction kept 4 bases outside the gene matches. Germline V gene data show CDR1 as MGHRA and CDR2 as YSYEKL. Here the CDR3 reads CASSQDREAQYF. The CDR3 DNA sequence: TGCGCCAGCAGCCAGGACCGGGAGGCCCAGTACTTC.

This clone was recorded many times. The chain combines TRBV7-2 with TRBJ1-1; tentatively, D is TRBD1 (5 bases). The length of the CDR3 is 13 residues. From germline, CDR1 is SGHTA and CDR2 FQGNSA. Trimming took 1 base from V and 8 from J, leaving 11 bases between them. CDR3 amino acids: CASSLEINREAFF. CDR3 in DNA: TGTGCCAGCAGCTTAGAAATTAACAGGGAAGCTTTCTTT.

The rearrangement links TRBV11-2 to TRBJ2-1; 15 nucleotides match TRBD2. The CDR3 loop spans 18 amino acids. V shed 4 bases and J 7 bases; nucleotides not matched to a gene: 11. The germline V gene encodes CDR1 SGHAT and CDR2 FQNNGV. In DNA form, the CDR3 reads TGTGCCAGCAGCTCCCCCCCGGGACTAGCGGGGGGTTGGAATGAGCAGTTCTTC. Translating it yields CASSSPPGLAGGWNEQFF.

The table lists this clone with a count of one. The chain carries TRBV6-5 and TRBJ1-5; no reliable D call. This CDR3 contains 12 residues. The V gene lost 5 bases and the J gene lost 2 bases, with 4 bases spanning the gap. Germline V gene lookup returns CDR1 MNHEY and CDR2 SVGAGI. The chain's CDR3 is CASSTGNQPQHF. The CDR3 region has the DNA TGTGCCAGCAGTACAGGCAATCAGCCCCAGCATTTT.

V gene TRBV30 combines with J gene TRBJ2-5; 12 nucleotides align to TRBD2. The CDR3 has 15 amino acids. Germline V gene data show CDR1 as GTSNPN and CDR2 as SVGIG (reference sequence). The trim removed 0 bases at V and 4 bases at J, leaving 3 bases unmatched. Written as DNA, the CDR3 is TGTGCCTGGAGTGTCCCGACTAGCGGGGGAGAGACCCAGTACTTC. Translation: CAWSVPTSGGETQYF.